The present T cell receptor (beta chain) was sequenced within a study of beta chain features in type 1 diabetes. This clone has only a few counts. Its target is unknown. The CDR3 runs to 16 residues. CDR1 and CDR2 from the germline V gene are SEHNR and FQNEAQ (reference sequence). Trimming cost V 0 bases and J 3 bases, with 12 bases left between them. Study-wide points: Junctions at VDJ sites from type 1 diabetes patients had fewer insertions and more deletions. Significant though moderate, a shortening of TCRB CDR3s appeared in all four CD4+ subsets of Type 1 diabetes patients. Unsettled here was the matter of whether HLA type influences TCRB rearrangement.

Reverse transcription of all isolated RNA meant that expressed TCRB transcripts were sequenced. TCRdb's table, derived via immunoSEQ multiplex PCR, lists solely in-frame clones and lacks some. The sample gives about 150,000 clones, around 13% of which show up once; roughly 1.4% is in the top ten. Sequences were obtained from central memory CD4+ T cells from blood. The source of this sequence is a man younger than 35 with type 1 diabetes. This chain uses TRBV7-9 with TRBJ2-1; perhaps TRBD2 as D (6 bases). DNA for the CDR3: TGTGCCAGCAGCTTAGCGCTCGGCGGGAACTACAATGAGCAGTTCTTC. Protein product: CASSLALGGNYNEQFF.